One sample yielded the 13 T cell receptor beta chains listed below, sequenced in a study of control samples from healthy donors and cancer patients. Using immunoSEQ multiplex PCR, the repertoire was profiled, and TCRdb retains in-frame clones only, with some absent. The sample yields about 120,000 clones, 87% seen once. Sequences were obtained from blood. The receptor set was obtained from a man aged 18-30 years in good health.

The V gene is TRBV10-1, the J gene TRBJ2-3; a possible D gene is TRBD2 (5 bases). From germline, CDR1 is WNHNN and CDR2 SYGVQD (reference sequence). The CDR3 sequence is 15 residues long. V was trimmed by 4 bases and J by 6 bases, leaving 17 bases between them. The CDR3 DNA reads TGCGCCAGCAGTGCAGCTGGGCTAGCTTCGGATACGCAGTATTTT. Translation: CASSAAGLASDTQYF.

The chain is built from TRBV18 and TRBJ1-2, with D possibly TRBD1 on 5 matching bases. V gave up 0 bases and J gave up 0 bases, with 11 bases separating them. This CDR3 is 16 amino acids long. Germline V gene sequence: CDR1 KGHSH, CDR2 LQKENI. CDR3: CASSPPNRLANYGYTF. The CDR3 bases are TGTGCCAGCTCACCACCCAACAGGCTAGCTAACTATGGCTACACCTTC. The full variable domain, completed using reference TRBV18 and TRBJ1-2, is NAGVMQNPRHLVRRRGQEARLRCSPMKGHSHVYWYRQLPEEGLKFMVYLQKENIIDESGMPKERFSAEFPKEGPSILRIQQVVRGDSAAYFCASSPPNRLANYGYTFGSGTRLTVV.

The rearrangement joins TRBV7-8 to TRBJ2-3; no firm D call. The germline CDR1 and CDR2 sequences are SGHVS and FQNEAQ. The CDR3 extends over 14 amino acids. V lost 1 base and J 3 bases, leaving 8 bases between the germline ends. DNA for the CDR3: TGTGCCAGCAGCTTAGGGAGAGAGACAGATACGCAGTATTTT. Residues: CASSLGRETDTQYF.

This sequence joins TRBV27 and TRBJ2-3; D is undetermined. V was pared by 2 bases and J by 0 bases, with 6 bases between. The germline gives CDR1 MNHEY, CDR2 SMNVEV (reference sequence). The CDR3 has 14 residues. CDR3 sequence (DNA): TGTGCCAGCAGTTTAGTGTATAGCACAGATACGCAGTATTTT. Its translation is CASSLVYSTDTQYF.

J is TRBJ2-2 and V is TRBV30; D gene unclear. V was trimmed by 1 base and J by 3 bases, leaving 6 bases between them. CDR3 size: 13 residues. Per the germline V gene, CDR1 is GTSNPN and CDR2 is SVGIG (reference sequence). The CDR3 is CAWSARDTGELFF. CDR3 DNA sequence: TGTGCCTGGAGTGCCCGGGACACCGGGGAGCTGTTTTTT.

This clone was found once. The CDR3 DNA sequence: TGTGCCAGCTCGCCCGGGCCCCGGTCGGAGCCCCAGCATTTT. Protein product: CASSPGPRSEPQHF. The genes are TRBV18 and TRBJ1-5; D gene ambiguous. Germline V gives CDR1 KGHSH, CDR2 LQKENI. The length of the CDR3 is 14 residues. With 6 bases removed from V and 8 bases from J, the gap between germline ends came to 17 bases.

In its sample, this clone was seen once. The chain couples TRBV6-1 to TRBJ2-7; a possible D gene is TRBD1 (5 bases). Germline lookup yields CDR1 MNHNS and CDR2 SASEGT. This CDR3 has 14 residues. The V end was cut by 3 bases, the J end by 4 bases, with 13 bases between. CDR3 in amino acids: CASSEFETVYEQYF. For the CDR3, the DNA is TGTGCCAGCAGTGAGTTCGAGACAGTATACGAGCAGTACTTC.

The chain has TRBV11-3 and TRBJ2-7; a possible D gene is TRBD2 (6 bases). V was shortened by 4 bases and J by 3 bases, with 10 bases between the two germline ends. The CDR3 loop spans 13 amino acids. In germline, CDR1 is SGHNT, CDR2 YENEEA. The CDR3 loop is CASSSLGGYEQYF. CDR3 DNA sequence: TGTGCCAGCAGCTCCCTGGGGGGCTACGAGCAGTACTTC.

Concerning this clone itself: Other DNA sequences within the sample encode an identical CDR3. V usage is TRBV11-3 and J usage is TRBJ2-5; D might be TRBD1 or TRBD2, each matching 7 bases. V was shortened by 2 bases and J by 5 bases, with 15 bases between the two germline ends. From germline, CDR1 is SGHNT and CDR2 YENEEA. The CDR3 loop spans 15 amino acids. CDR3 amino acids: CASSLRTGAGETQYF. CDR3 DNA: TGTGCCAGCAGCTTACGGACAGGAGCGGGGGAGACCCAGTACTTC.

The chain carries TRBV7-2 and TRBJ2-5, with D possibly TRBD1 on 6 matching bases. The CDR3 contains 15 residues. CDR1 SGHTA and CDR2 FQGNSA come from the germline V gene. Trimming removed 2 bases at V and 5 bases at J, with 15 bases between. The CDR3 loop reads CASSLWPGVGETQYF. CDR3 nucleotides: TGTGCCAGCAGCTTATGGCCAGGGGTGGGGGAGACCCAGTACTTC.

The rearrangement uses TRBV7-3 and TRBJ2-7; a possible D gene is TRBD1 (6 bases). Germline values: CDR1 SGHTA, CDR2 FQGTGA. The CDR3 is made up of 14 amino acids. The ends were cut back, 5 bases at V and 7 bases at J, with 18 bases in the middle. CDR3 in DNA: TGTGCCAGCAGCGAGGGGACATCATTAGGAGAGCAGTACTTC. Translating gives CASSEGTSLGEQYF.

V is TRBV5-4 and J is TRBJ1-2; D ambiguous. The germline CDR1 and CDR2 sequences are SGHNT and YYREEE (reference sequence). This CDR3 spans 15 amino acids. Trimming took 0 bases from V and 7 from J, leaving 16 bases between them. The CDR3 loop is CASSLVDTYGAGYTF. For the CDR3, the DNA is TGTGCCAGCAGCTTGGTGGATACATACGGAGCTGGCTACACCTTC.

This chain connects TRBV7-9 to TRBJ2-7, with D unresolved. The germline CDR1 and CDR2 sequences are SEHNR and FQNEAQ (reference sequence). The CDR3 contains 13 residues. The V gene lost 1 base and the J gene lost 1 base, with 5 bases spanning the gap. In nucleotides, the CDR3 is TGTGCCAGCAGCTTAGACGGGTCCTACGAGCAGTACTTC. Translation gives CASSLDGSYEQYF.